This is a list of T cell receptor beta chains from one sample in a study of cytomegalovirus exposure and HLA in healthy donors. This table comes from immunoSEQ multiplex PCR, and its TCRdb copy is limited to in-frame clones, with some not included. The table for this sample gives 100,000 to 150,000 clones. Specimen: PBMCs. The receptor set was obtained from a young man in good health and CMV-seronegative. Each CDR3 is given with its conserved first and last residue. The D gene is left open where the match is weak.

13	TRBJ1-1	TRBV9	TRBD1	CASNSGGTTEAFF	TGTGCCAGCAACTCAGGGGGCACCACTGAAGCTTTCTTT
15	TRBJ1-2	TRBV9	TRBD1	CASSVGQGANYGYTF	TGTGCCAGCAGCGTCGGACAGGGGGCTAACTATGGCTACACCTTC
13	TRBJ1-6	TRBV18	.	CASSPSPGSALHF	TGTGCCAGCTCACCCTCGCCAGGGTCGGCCCTCCACTTT
16	TRBJ1-4	TRBV30	TRBD1	CAWSVPRQGYNEKLFF	TGTGCCTGGAGTGTCCCGCGACAGGGTTATAATGAAAAACTGTTTTTT
15	TRBJ2-7	TRBV5-1	TRBD2	CASSLGLATPCEQYF	TGCGCCAGCAGCTTGGGACTAGCGACCCCCTGCGAGCAGTACTTC
12	TRBJ1-1	TRBV28	.	CASSLARSQAFF	TGTGCCAGCAGTTTGGCCAGATCTCAAGCTTTCTTT
16	TRBJ1-4	TRBV14	TRBD1	CASSSRSGTGFEKLFF	TGTGCCAGCAGCTCGAGGTCCGGGACAGGGTTTGAAAAACTGTTTTTT
15	TRBJ2-1	TRBV9	TRBD2	CASSSGLASYNEQFF	TGTGCCAGCAGCTCCGGACTAGCGTCCTACAATGAGCAGTTCTTC
15	TRBJ2-7	TRBV11-3	TRBD2	CASSLRGGASYEQYF	TGTGCCAGCAGCCTGCGGGGAGGGGCGTCCTACGAGCAGTACTTC
18	TRBJ1-5	TRBV28	TRBD1	CASSRYRGRIGAHQPQHF	TGTGCCAGCAGTAGATACAGGGGGCGCATTGGAGCACATCAGCCCCAGCATTTT
14	TRBJ2-3	TRBV18	TRBD1	CASSHGTGTDTQYF	TGTGCCAGCTCACACGGGACAGGGACAGATACGCAGTATTTT
15	TRBJ1-5	TRBV19	.	CASKKDSTGNQPQHF	TGTGCCAGTAAGAAGGACAGCACTGGCAATCAGCCCCAGCATTTT
16	TRBJ1-6	TRBV19	TRBD1	CASSDGQGVHNSPLHF	TGTGCCAGTAGTGACGGACAGGGGGTTCATAATTCACCCCTCCACTTT
16	TRBJ2-1	TRBV7-9	TRBD2	CASSLGRGESANEQFF	TGTGCCAGCAGCTTAGGGCGGGGGGAATCGGCCAATGAGCAGTTCTTC
15	TRBJ1-1	TRBV6-1	.	CASSADYRVNTEAFF	TGTGCCAGCAGTGCAGATTACAGGGTGAACACTGAAGCTTTCTTT
15	TRBJ2-7	TRBV7-2	TRBD2	CASRLTSGTSYEQYF	TGTGCCAGCAGATTAACTAGCGGGACTTCCTACGAGCAGTACTTC
14	TRBJ1-3	TRBV5-1	.	CASSLSGEVDTIYF	TGCGCCAGCAGCTTGTCGGGAGAGGTTGACACCATATATTTT
13	TRBJ1-2	TRBV5-1	TRBD1	CASSSGQGPSYTF	TGCGCCAGCAGTTCGGGACAGGGCCCTAGTTACACCTTC
15	TRBJ1-6	TRBV27	.	CASKNGGGDFTPLHF	TGTGCCAGCAAGAATGGCGGGGGGGATTTCACACCCCTCCACTTT
16	TRBJ2-2	TRBV19	TRBD2	CATSVGKAGFTGELFF	TGTGCCACTAGTGTCGGGAAAGCGGGATTCACCGGGGAGCTGTTTTTT
11	TRBJ2-7	TRBV29-1	.	CSVGLSYEQYF	TGCAGCGTTGGACTTAGCTACGAGCAGTACTTC
15	TRBJ1-3	TRBV2	.	CASSPSRVPPNTIYF	TGTGCCAGCAGTCCGTCCAGGGTGCCCCCTAACACCATATATTTT
14	TRBJ2-2	TRBV7-9	.	CATPWAANTGELFF	TGTGCCACCCCATGGGCAGCGAACACCGGGGAGCTGTTTTTT
15	TRBJ2-7	TRBV7-2	.	CASSSRTPGNYEQYF	TGTGCCAGCAGCTCCAGGACCCCCGGGAACTACGAGCAGTACTTC
15	TRBJ2-5	TRBV5-1	.	CASSRLVGVPETQYF	TGCGCCAGCAGCCGACTAGTCGGTGTGCCAGAGACCCAGTACTTC
14	TRBJ1-5	TRBV10-2	.	CASSRRQDNQPQHF	TGCGCCAGCAGTAGGCGACAGGATAATCAGCCCCAGCATTTT
16	TRBJ2-1	TRBV7-2	TRBD2	CASSRSRAGGPNEQFF	TGTGCCAGCAGCCGGAGTAGGGCGGGAGGGCCAAATGAGCAGTTCTTC
14	TRBJ2-7	TRBV6-5	TRBD1	CASRRQGETYEQYF	TGTGCCAGCAGAAGACAGGGCGAAACCTACGAGCAGTACTTC
16	TRBJ2-7	TRBV5-1	.	CASSLFLRNTGSEQYF	TGCGCCAGCAGCTTGTTTCTCCGCAATACAGGGTCCGAGCAGTACTTC
16	TRBJ2-3	TRBV13	TRBD2	CASSSGTTQPTDTQYF	TGTGCCAGCAGCTCCGGGACTACTCAACCCACAGATACGCAGTATTTT
16	TRBJ1-5	TRBV28	TRBD1	CASSEWGQGGIQPQHF	TGTGCCAGCTCTGAATGGGGACAGGGTGGTATCCAGCCCCAGCATTTT
13	TRBJ1-3	TRBV5-1	TRBD1	CASSRDRADTIYF	TGCGCCAGCAGCCGGGACAGGGCGGACACCATATATTTT
18	TRBJ1-1	TRBV11-2	.	CASSSPRPGGRIPAEAFF	TGTGCCAGCAGCTCGCCCCGCCCGGGAGGGAGGATCCCGGCTGAAGCTTTCTTT
14	TRBJ1-1	TRBV5-1	TRBD1	CASSLQGARAEAFF	TGCGCCAGCAGCTTACAGGGGGCGAGGGCTGAAGCTTTCTTT
16	TRBJ1-2	TRBV7-9	TRBD1	CASSLPGDRVDYGYTF	TGTGCCAGCAGCTTACCGGGGGACAGGGTCGACTATGGCTACACCTTC
18	TRBJ1-5	TRBV4-1	TRBD1	CASSPERGTDNSNQPQHF	TGCGCCAGCAGCCCAGAACGAGGGACAGACAATAGCAATCAGCCCCAGCATTTT
15	TRBJ2-1	TRBV5-1	TRBD2	CASSFGLADYNEQFF	TGCGCCAGCAGCTTCGGGCTAGCGGATTACAATGAGCAGTTCTTC
11	TRBJ1-1	TRBV7-9	TRBD1	CASARTGEAFF	TGTGCCAGCGCGAGGACAGGTGAAGCTTTCTTT
16	TRBJ2-2	TRBV5-1	TRBD2	CASSFGGGANTGELFF	TGCGCCAGCAGCTTCGGCGGGGGGGCGAACACCGGGGAGCTGTTTTTT
16	TRBJ1-1	TRBV12-5	.	CASGQLGGTLVTEAFF	TGTGCTAGTGGTCAACTCGGGGGGACACTTGTCACTGAAGCTTTCTTT
15	TRBJ2-2	TRBV9	TRBD1	CASKTGTANTGELFF	TGTGCCAGCAAGACAGGGACCGCGAACACCGGGGAGCTGTTTTTT
12	TRBJ1-2	TRBV7-3	TRBD1	CASGAGGGGYTF	TGTGCCAGTGGTGCAGGGGGCGGTGGCTACACCTTC
17	TRBJ2-7	TRBV5-1	TRBD1	CASSLSSSTGVIYEQYF	TGCGCCAGCAGCTTGAGTTCGTCAACAGGGGTAATCTACGAGCAGTACTTC
14	TRBJ2-2	TRBV6-5	.	CASGLALNTGELFF	TGTGCCAGCGGGCTAGCGCTCAACACCGGGGAGCTGTTTTTT
16	TRBJ2-1	TRBV7-9	TRBD2	CASTRPGLAYYNEQFF	TGTGCCAGCACTAGACCGGGACTAGCGTACTACAATGAGCAGTTCTTC
16	TRBJ2-2	TRBV27	TRBD1	CASTPPGQENTGELFF	TGTGCCAGCACCCCTCCGGGACAGGAGAACACCGGGGAGCTGTTTTTT
14	TRBJ1-2	TRBV18	.	CASSPLDSYYGYTF	TGTGCCAGCTCACCCCTGGACAGCTACTATGGCTACACCTTC
14	TRBJ2-2	TRBV9	TRBD1	CASSAGGNTGELFF	TGTGCCAGCAGCGCAGGGGGAAACACCGGGGAGCTGTTTTTT
15	TRBJ1-5	TRBV27	.	CASGSENTSNQPQHF	TGTGCCAGCGGTTCGGAGAATACTAGCAATCAGCCCCAGCATTTT
13	TRBJ1-1	TRBV5-1	.	CASSLAPDTEAFF	TGCGCCAGCAGCTTGGCCCCGGACACTGAAGCTTTCTTT
15	TRBJ2-1	TRBV27	.	CATTQRGSPYNEQFF	TGTGCCACCACGCAGAGGGGGAGCCCCTACAATGAGCAGTTCTTC
15	TRBJ2-1	TRBV30	TRBD2	CAWSTSGLAGREQFF	TGTGCCTGGAGTACCTCCGGACTAGCGGGCAGGGAGCAGTTCTTC
13	TRBJ1-2	TRBV30	.	CAWSEGVNYGYTF	TGTGCCTGGAGTGAGGGGGTGAACTATGGCTACACCTTC
17	TRBJ2-4	TRBV28	TRBD2	CASSSAGLAGGLNIQYF	TGTGCCAGCAGTTCAGCCGGACTAGCGGGAGGCCTAAACATTCAGTACTTC